A single sample gave rise to the 14 T cell receptor beta chains below, sequenced in a study of blood T cells in healthy people across ages. Primers used in a second PCR of about 7 to 12 cycles were a sample-barcoded 5' primer and a J-beta primer mix. Via MiXCR, TCRdb re-called the 5' RACE reads, giving one row per CDR3 protein. In the table there are 1.5 million or so distinct CDR3 sequences, 42% of which are singletons. The sequenced sample was blood. These receptors were taken from a young woman in good health.

This clonotype has only a few counts. The rearrangement joins TRBV24-1 to TRBJ2-3; 12 nucleotides agree with TRBD2. This CDR3 comprises 17 residues. Losses at the gene ends were 1 base for V and 4 bases for J; bases not matched to a gene: 5. Germline assignment: CDR1 KGHDR and CDR2 SFDVKD. CDR3 coding DNA: TGTGCCACCAGTGATTTTCTAGCGGGGGGGCTTGCAGATACGCAGTATTTT. This gives the protein CATSDFLAGGLADTQYF.

The J gene is TRBJ2-5, the V gene TRBV11-2; D perhaps matches TRBD2 (5 bases). V was cut by 5 bases and J by 2 bases, with 18 bases left in between. CDR1 is SGHAT and CDR2 is FQNNGV in the germline V gene. The length of the CDR3 is 16 residues. The CDR3 reads CASSLFGGNAQETQYF. CDR3 nucleotide sequence: TGTGCCAGCAGCCTCTTCGGAGGAAACGCGCAAGAGACCCAGTACTTC.

The chain has TRBV3-1 and TRBJ2-3, with 9 bases aligning to TRBD2. The CDR3 is 18 residues long. The germline V gene encodes CDR1 LGHDT and CDR2 YNNKEL (reference sequence). J lost 0 bases, V lost 1 base, and 8 bases had no gene match. Here the CDR3 reads CASSQVSGAGGSTDTQYF. DNA for the CDR3: TGTGCCAGCAGCCAAGTCTCGGGCGCGGGGGGGAGCACAGATACGCAGTATTTT.

V usage is TRBV5-6 and J usage is TRBJ2-1; 12 positions match TRBD2. Germline V gene data show CDR1 as SGHDT and CDR2 as YYEEEE. The V gene end was trimmed by 0 bases and the J gene end by 10 bases; junction bases not matched to a gene: 5. The CDR3 is 15 residues long. The CDR3 DNA reads as TGTGCCAGCAGCTTGGAGAGGACTAGCGGGAAGGAGCAGTTCTTC. Encoded protein: CASSLERTSGKEQFF.

The chain uses TRBV5-1 and TRBJ2-1, with D possibly TRBD2 on 7 matching bases. Germline V gene lookup returns CDR1 SGHRS and CDR2 YFSETQ. Deletions cut 6 bases from V and 2 bases from J, with 15 bases between. The CDR3 has 15 residues. CDR3 coding DNA: TGCGCCAGCACCGGGGGGCTCAGAACCTACAATGAGCAGTTCTTC. Translation gives CASTGGLRTYNEQFF.

CDR3 DNA: TGTGCCAGCAGTTTTTATAGGGCTGAAGCTTTCTTT. Protein: CASSFYRAEAFF. The gene calls are TRBV12-3 or TRBV12-4 and TRBJ1-1; D is uncertain. Deletions cut 3 bases from V and 6 bases from J, with 8 bases between. The CDR3 length is 12 residues.

This clonotype has a handful of counts. This CDR3 is CSASLKDTQYF. CDR3 coding DNA: TGCAGTGCCTCTCTGAAGGATACGCAGTATTTT. The J gene is TRBJ2-3, the V gene TRBV20-1; D uncertain. There are 11 residues in the CDR3. The ends were cut back, 6 bases at V and 6 bases at J, with 10 bases in the middle. Per germline, CDR1 DFQATT and CDR2 SNEGSKA (reference sequence).

The rearrangement joins TRBV9 to TRBJ2-1; a possible D gene is TRBD2 (6 bases). Germline V CDR1 and CDR2: SGDLS, YYNGEE. The CDR3 length is 15 residues. The V gene lost 2 bases and the J gene lost 6 bases, with 15 bases spanning the gap. CDR3 loop: CASSVDWGVFNEQFF. CDR3 sequence (DNA): TGTGCCAGCAGCGTGGACTGGGGGGTTTTCAATGAGCAGTTCTTC.

This chain uses TRBV29-1 with TRBJ1-1; 9 bases are a match to TRBD1. With V trimmed by 4 bases and J by 4 bases, 7 bases remained unmatched. Germline CDR1 and CDR2: SQVTM and ANQGSEA. This CDR3 is built from 14 residues. This CDR3 is CSVVKTGGVTEAFF. The CDR3 DNA reads TGCAGCGTTGTTAAGACAGGGGGGGTCACTGAAGCTTTCTTT.

This clonotype was detected only a few times. CDR3 loop: CSAMRNDEQYF. The CDR3, as DNA: TGCAGTGCTATGCGGAACGACGAGCAGTACTTC. J is TRBJ2-7 and V is TRBV20-1; D ambiguous. Germline CDR1 and CDR2: DFQATT and SNEGSKA (reference sequence). The CDR3 has 11 residues. Trimming removed 4 bases at V and 5 bases at J, with 9 bases between.

The count of this clonotype is one. This chain connects TRBV11-3 to TRBJ2-1; 7 bases line up with TRBD1. Germline values: CDR1 SGHNT, CDR2 YENEEA. The CDR3 is 15 amino acids. J gave up 10 bases and V 4 bases, and 13 bases lay outside the gene matches. The CDR3 spells CASSYYRGSLKEQFF. In DNA form, the CDR3 reads TGTGCCAGCAGCTACTACAGGGGCTCCCTCAAGGAGCAGTTCTTC.

This clonotype was observed a few times. The chain is built from TRBV4-1 and TRBJ1-2; the D is unclear. With 1 base removed from V and 4 bases from J, the gap between germline ends came to 13 bases. The germline CDR1 and CDR2 sequences are MGHRA and YSYEKL. CDR3 size: 15 residues. The CDR3 loop reads CASSQAYGPTYGYTF. The CDR3 DNA sequence: TGCGCCAGCAGCCAAGCTTACGGCCCAACCTATGGCTACACCTTC.

Only one count was recorded for this clonotype. The chain couples TRBV20-1 to TRBJ2-1; D may match TRBD1 or TRBD2 (6 bases each). Germline CDR1 and CDR2: DFQATT and SNEGSKA (reference sequence). The V end lost 7 bases, the J end lost 5 bases, and 15 bases lay between the germline ends. This CDR3 comprises 13 residues. Here the CDR3 reads CSEGRGGNNEQFF. The DNA for the CDR3 is TGCAGTGAGGGCAGGGGAGGAAACAATGAGCAGTTCTTC.

V usage is TRBV28 and J usage is TRBJ1-2; D is unclear. Trimming pared 10 bases from V and 4 bases from J, leaving 10 bases between. This CDR3 is built from 11 residues. CDR1 MDHEN and CDR2 SYDVKM come from the germline V gene. The CDR3 bases are TGTGCCACCAAACTGCTCTATGGCTACACCTTC. It is translated as CATKLLYGYTF.